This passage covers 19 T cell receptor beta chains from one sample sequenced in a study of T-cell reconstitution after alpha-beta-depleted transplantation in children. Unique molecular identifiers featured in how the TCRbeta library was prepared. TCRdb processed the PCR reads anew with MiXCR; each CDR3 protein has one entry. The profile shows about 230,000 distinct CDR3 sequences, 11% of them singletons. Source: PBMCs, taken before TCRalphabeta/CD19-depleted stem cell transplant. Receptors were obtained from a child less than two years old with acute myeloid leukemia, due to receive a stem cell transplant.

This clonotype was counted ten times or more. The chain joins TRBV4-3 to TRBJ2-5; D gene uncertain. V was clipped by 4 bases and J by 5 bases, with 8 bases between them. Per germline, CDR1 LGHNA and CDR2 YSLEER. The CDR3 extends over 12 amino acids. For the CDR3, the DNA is TGCGCCAGCAGCCGCCCTTCCGAGACCCAGTACTTC. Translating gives CASSRPSETQYF.

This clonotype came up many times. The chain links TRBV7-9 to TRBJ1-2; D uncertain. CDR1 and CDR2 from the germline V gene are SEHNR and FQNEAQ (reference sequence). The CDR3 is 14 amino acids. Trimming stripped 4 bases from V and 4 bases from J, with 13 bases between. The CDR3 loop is CASSSSQQIYGYTF. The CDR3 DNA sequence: TGTGCCAGCAGCTCCTCCCAACAGATCTATGGCTACACCTTC.

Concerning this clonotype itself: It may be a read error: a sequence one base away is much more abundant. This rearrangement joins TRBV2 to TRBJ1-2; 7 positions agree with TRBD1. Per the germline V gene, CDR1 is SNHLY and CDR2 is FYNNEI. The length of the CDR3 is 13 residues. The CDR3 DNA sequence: TGTGCCTGCAGCCCCGACAGGGACAATGGCTACACCTTC. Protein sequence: CACSPDRDNGYTF. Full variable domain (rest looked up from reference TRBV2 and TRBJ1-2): EPEVTQTPSHQVTQMGQEVILRCVPISNHLYFYWYRQILGQKVEFLVSFYNNEISEKSEIFDDQFSVERPDGSNFTLKIRSTKLEDSAMYFCACSPDRDNGYTFGSGTRLTVV.

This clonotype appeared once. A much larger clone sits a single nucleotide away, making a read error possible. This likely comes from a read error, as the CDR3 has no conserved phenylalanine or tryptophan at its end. CDR3: CASSPGTEGIDTQYI. CDR3 nucleotides: TGCGCCAGCAGCCCAGGGACGGAAGGAATAGATACGCAGTATATT. V gene TRBV5-1 combines with J gene TRBJ2-3, with D tentatively TRBD1 or TRBD2 (5 bases each). The V gene lost 4 bases and the J gene lost 5 bases, with 17 bases spanning the gap. Per the germline V gene, CDR1 is SGHRS and CDR2 is YFSETQ. The CDR3 extends over 15 amino acids.

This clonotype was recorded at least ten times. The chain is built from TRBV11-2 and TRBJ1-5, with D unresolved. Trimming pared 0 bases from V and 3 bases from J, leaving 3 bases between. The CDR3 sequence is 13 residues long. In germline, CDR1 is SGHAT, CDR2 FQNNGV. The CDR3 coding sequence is TGTGCCAGCAGCTTAGAATCCAATCAGCCCCAGCATTTT. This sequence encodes CASSLESNQPQHF. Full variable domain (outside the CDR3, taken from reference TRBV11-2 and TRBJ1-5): EAGVAQSPRYKIIEKRQSVAFWCNPISGHATLYWYQQILGQGPKLLIQFQNNGVVDDSQLPKDRFSAERLKGVDSTLKIQPAKLEDSAVYLCASSLESNQPQHFGDGTRLSIL.

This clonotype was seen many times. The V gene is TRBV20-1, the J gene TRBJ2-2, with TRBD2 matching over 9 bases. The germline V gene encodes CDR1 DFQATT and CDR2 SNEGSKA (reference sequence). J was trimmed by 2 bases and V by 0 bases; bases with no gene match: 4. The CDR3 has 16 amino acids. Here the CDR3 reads CSARDQTSGNTGELFF. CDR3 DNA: TGCAGTGCTAGAGATCAGACTAGCGGAAACACCGGGGAGCTGTTTTTT.

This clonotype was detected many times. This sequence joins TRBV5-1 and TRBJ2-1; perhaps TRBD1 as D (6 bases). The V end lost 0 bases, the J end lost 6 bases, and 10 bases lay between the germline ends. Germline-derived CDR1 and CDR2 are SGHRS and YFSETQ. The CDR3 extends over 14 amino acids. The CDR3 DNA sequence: TGCGCCAGCAGCTTGGGGACAGTTTCCAATGAGCAGTTCTTC. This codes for CASSLGTVSNEQFF.

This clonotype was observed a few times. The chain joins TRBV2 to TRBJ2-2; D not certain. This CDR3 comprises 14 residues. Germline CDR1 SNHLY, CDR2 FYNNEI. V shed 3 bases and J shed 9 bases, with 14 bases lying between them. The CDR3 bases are TGTGCCAGCAGTGACCGTCAGGTACCACGGGAGCTGTTTTTT. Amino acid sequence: CASSDRQVPRELFF.

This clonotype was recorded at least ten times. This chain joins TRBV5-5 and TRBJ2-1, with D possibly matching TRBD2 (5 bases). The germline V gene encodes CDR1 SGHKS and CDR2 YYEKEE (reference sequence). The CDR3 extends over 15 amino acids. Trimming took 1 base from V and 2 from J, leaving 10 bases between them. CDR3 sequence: CASSLRLATYNEQFF. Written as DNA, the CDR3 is TGTGCCAGCAGCTTGCGTCTAGCAACCTACAATGAGCAGTTCTTC.

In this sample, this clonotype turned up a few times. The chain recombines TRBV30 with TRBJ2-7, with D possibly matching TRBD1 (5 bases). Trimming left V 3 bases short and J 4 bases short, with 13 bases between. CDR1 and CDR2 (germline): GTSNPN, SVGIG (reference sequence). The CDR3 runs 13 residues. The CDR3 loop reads CAWSFQGVYEQYF. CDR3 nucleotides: TGTGCCTGGAGCTTTCAGGGCGTATACGAGCAGTACTTC.

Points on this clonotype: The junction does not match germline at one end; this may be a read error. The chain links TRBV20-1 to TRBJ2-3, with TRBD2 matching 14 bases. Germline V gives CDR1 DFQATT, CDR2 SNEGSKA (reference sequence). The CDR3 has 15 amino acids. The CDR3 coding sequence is TGCAGTTCTAGGGGGACTAGCGGGAGCCCAGATACGCAGTATTTT. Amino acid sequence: CSSRGTSGSPDTQYF.

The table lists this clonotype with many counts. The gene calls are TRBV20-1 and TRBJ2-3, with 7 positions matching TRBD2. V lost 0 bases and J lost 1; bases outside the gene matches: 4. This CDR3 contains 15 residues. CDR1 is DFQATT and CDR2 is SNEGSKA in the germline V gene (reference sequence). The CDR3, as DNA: TGCAGTGCTAGAGACTCGCTAGCGGGCACAGATACGCAGTATTTT. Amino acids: CSARDSLAGTDTQYF.

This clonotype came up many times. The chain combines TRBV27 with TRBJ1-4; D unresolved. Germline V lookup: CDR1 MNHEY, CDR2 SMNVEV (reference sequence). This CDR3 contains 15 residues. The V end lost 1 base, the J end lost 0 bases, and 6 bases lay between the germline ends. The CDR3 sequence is CASSLYSATNEKLFF. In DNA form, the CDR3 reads TGTGCCAGCAGTTTATACAGTGCAACTAATGAAAAACTGTTTTTT.

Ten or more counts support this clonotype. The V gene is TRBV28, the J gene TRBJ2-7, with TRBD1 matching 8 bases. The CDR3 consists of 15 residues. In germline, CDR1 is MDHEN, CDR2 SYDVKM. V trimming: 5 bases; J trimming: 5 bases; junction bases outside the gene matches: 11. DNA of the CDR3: TGTGCCAGCAGTCGAATCGACAGGGGTGATCACGAGCAGTACTTC. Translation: CASSRIDRGDHEQYF.

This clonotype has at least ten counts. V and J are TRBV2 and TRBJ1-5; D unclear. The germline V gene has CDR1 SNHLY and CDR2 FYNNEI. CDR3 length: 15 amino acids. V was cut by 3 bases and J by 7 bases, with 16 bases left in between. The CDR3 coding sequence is TGTGCCAGCAGTGAGGGGAGGTACCTCAAGCAGCCCCAGCATTTT. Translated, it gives CASSEGRYLKQPQHF.

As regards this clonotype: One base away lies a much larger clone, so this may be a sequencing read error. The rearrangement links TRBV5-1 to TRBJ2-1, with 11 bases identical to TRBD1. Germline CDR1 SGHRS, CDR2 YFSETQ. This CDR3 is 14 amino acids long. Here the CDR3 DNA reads TGCGCCAGCAGCCGGGGCCTGGGACAGGGGGAGCACTTCTTC. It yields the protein CASSRGLGQGEHFF.

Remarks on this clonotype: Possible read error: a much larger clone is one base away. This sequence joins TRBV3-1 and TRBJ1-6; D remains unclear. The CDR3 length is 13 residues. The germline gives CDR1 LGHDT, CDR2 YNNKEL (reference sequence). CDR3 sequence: CARSQEPDSPLHF. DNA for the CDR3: TGTGCCCGCAGCCAAGAGCCAGATTCACCCCTCCACTTT.

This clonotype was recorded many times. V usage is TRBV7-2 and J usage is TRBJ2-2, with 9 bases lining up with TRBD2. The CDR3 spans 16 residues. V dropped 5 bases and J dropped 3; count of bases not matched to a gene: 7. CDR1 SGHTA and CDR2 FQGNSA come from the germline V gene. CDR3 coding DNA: TGTGCCAGCAGCCCAACCATAGCGGGAGACACCGGGGAGCTGTTTTTT. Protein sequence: CASSPTIAGDTGELFF.

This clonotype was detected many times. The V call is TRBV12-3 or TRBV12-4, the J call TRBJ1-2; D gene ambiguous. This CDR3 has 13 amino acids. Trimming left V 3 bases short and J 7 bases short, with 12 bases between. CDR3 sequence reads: CASSFVVLGGYTF. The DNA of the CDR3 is TGTGCCAGCAGTTTCGTCGTGCTAGGTGGCTACACCTTC.